This record concerns one T cell receptor (beta chain) sequence. Its target is unknown. Method: immunoSEQ multiplex PCR; TCRdb's copy keeps in-frame clones and lacks some. The sample includes over 100,000 clones, 88% of them seen just once. This record comes from a study of identifying expanded T cells in peripheral blood. Study observations and caveats: Clone count variance between roughly 2-week samples rose with total template count. Roughly 1.2 clones differed between technical replicates, versus about 16 and 19 over time.

The CDR3 contains 13 residues. V was pared by 0 bases and J by 4 bases, with 4 bases between. Per germline, CDR1 LGHNA and CDR2 YNFKEQ. The clonotype was recovered from a person aged 18 to 75 in good health. This chain uses TRBV4-2 with TRBJ1-3; D not resolved. The sample consisted of blood. This chain's CDR3 is CASSQETGNTIYF. The CDR3 coding sequence is TGTGCCAGCAGCCAAGAAACGGGAAACACCATATATTTT.